Presented here are 9 T cell receptor beta chains from one specimen sequenced in a study of cytomegalovirus exposure and HLA in healthy donors. The assay was immunoSEQ multiplex PCR, and TCRdb's table has in-frame clones only and misses some. Here the sample spans 130,000 or so clones, about 88% being singletons. Specimen: PBMCs. The receptor set was obtained from a young woman in good health and CMV-seronegative.

The rearrangement links TRBV6-5 to TRBJ2-7; D gene ambiguous. The V gene lost 4 bases and the J gene lost 7 bases, with 17 bases spanning the gap. CDR1 is MNHEY and CDR2 is SVGAGI in the germline V gene. This CDR3 comprises 14 residues. CDR3 nucleotide sequence: TGTGCCAGCAGTTTGCCAGGCCTCGCCTCGGAGCAGTACTTC. Residues: CASSLPGLASEQYF.

The rearrangement joins TRBV18 to TRBJ2-7, with TRBD2 as a possible D gene (5 bases). Germline V lookup: CDR1 KGHSH, CDR2 LQKENI. The CDR3 length is 12 residues. Trimming cost V 6 bases and J 0 bases, with 6 bases left between them. The chain's CDR3 is CASSTSSYEQYF. DNA for the CDR3: TGTGCCAGCTCCACTAGCTCCTACGAGCAGTACTTC.

J is TRBJ1-1 and V is TRBV10-2; 7 positions agree with TRBD1. J gave up 5 bases and V 6 bases, and 6 bases lay outside the gene matches. Germline assignment: CDR1 WSHSY and CDR2 SAAADI. The CDR3 is made up of 13 amino acids. CDR3 region: CASSADRVTEAFF. CDR3 in DNA: TGCGCCAGCAGCGCTGACAGGGTAACTGAAGCTTTCTTT.

This clone is a singleton in its sample. V usage is TRBV11-2 and J usage is TRBJ1-1; D gene unclear. CDR3 size: 10 residues. CDR1 is SGHAT and CDR2 is FQNNGV in the germline V gene. V gave up 3 bases and J gave up 8 bases, with 4 bases separating them. This CDR3 is CASSFVEAFF. CDR3 DNA sequence: TGTGCCAGCAGCTTCGTCGAAGCTTTCTTT.

This sequence joins TRBV7-9 and TRBJ2-2; D may be TRBD1 (5 bases). Trimming cost V 7 bases and J 6 bases, with 24 bases left between them. Looked up from germline, CDR1 is SEHNR and CDR2 is FQNEAQ (reference sequence). The length of the CDR3 is 17 residues. The CDR3 loop reads CASTLFKDTLVSGELFF. The CDR3 DNA reads TGTGCCAGCACCCTCTTCAAGGACACACTCGTCTCCGGGGAGCTGTTTTTT.

The chain employs TRBV5-1 and TRBJ2-5; TRBD1 agrees at 9 bases. CDR1 and CDR2 (germline): SGHRS, YFSETQ. The CDR3 extends over 14 amino acids. Unmatched junction bases numbered 3, after V lost 2 bases and J lost 4 bases. CDR3 loop: CASSLPGQGETQYF. CDR3 nucleotides: TGCGCCAGCAGCTTACCGGGACAGGGAGAGACCCAGTACTTC.

V gene TRBV4-1 combines with J gene TRBJ2-1, with 13 bases lining up with TRBD2. CDR3 length: 18 amino acids. Germline assignment: CDR1 MGHRA and CDR2 YSYEKL. Trimming at V came to 4 bases and at J to 9 bases, leaving 15 bases not matched to a gene. CDR3: CASSPRTPLAGGQSEQFF. The CDR3 DNA is TGCGCCAGCAGCCCTCGCACTCCACTAGCGGGGGGGCAAAGTGAGCAGTTCTTC.

J is TRBJ1-5 and V is TRBV15, with TRBD1 matching 8 bases. The CDR3 has 16 amino acids. The junction had 9 bases not matched to a gene; V was cut back by 5 bases and J by 3 bases. Germline CDR1 reads LNHNV; CDR2 reads YYDKDF (reference sequence). CDR3 protein: CATSRAGGVYNQPQHF. The DNA of the CDR3 is TGTGCCACCAGCCGTGCAGGGGGCGTTTACAATCAGCCCCAGCATTTT.

The chain recombines TRBV25-1 with TRBJ1-4; D ambiguous. Germline CDR1 reads MGHDK; CDR2 reads SYGVNS. Trimming removed 6 bases at V and 0 bases at J, with 8 bases between. There are 14 residues in the CDR3. CDR3 residues: CASRTGATNEKLFF. The CDR3, as DNA: TGTGCCAGCAGGACCGGGGCAACTAATGAAAAACTGTTTTTT.